Each of the 32 T cell receptor beta chains below was sequenced from the same sample in a study of blood T cells in healthy people across ages. It was with a sample-barcoded 5' primer and a J-beta primer mix that a second PCR of roughly 7 to 11 cycles was run. One entry per CDR3 protein results from TCRdb running MiXCR on the 5' RACE reads. The sample has about 900,000 distinct CDR3 sequences; less than 80% are singletons. Material for sequencing was blood. The receptor source for this set is a man in his thirties or forties in good health.

This sequence joins TRBV14 and TRBJ2-4, with D possibly matching TRBD1 (5 bases). The J call may be mistaken, given a closer DNA end match to TRBJ2-5. CDR3 length: 15 amino acids. CDR1 and CDR2 (germline): SGHDN, FVKESK. CDR3 sequence: CASSLRQSSWGTQYF. In DNA form, the CDR3 reads TGTGCCAGCAGCCTCCGACAGTCCAGTTGGGGGACCCAGTACTTC.

The V and J genes are TRBV12-3 or TRBV12-4 and TRBJ2-7; tentatively, D is TRBD1 (6 bases). This CDR3 comprises 14 residues. Trimming took off 8 bases at V and 3 bases at J, with 17 bases between the two ends. The CDR3 DNA reads TGTGCCAGCCCGACCGACAGGCACCTCTACGAGCAGTACTTC. Translation: CASPTDRHLYEQYF.

Of note for this clonotype: Given the absence of the conserved phenylalanine or tryptophan at the CDR3 end, a read error is likely. The J gene is TRBJ2-1, the V gene TRBV5-1, with TRBD2 as a possible D gene (7 bases). This CDR3 comprises 15 residues. Germline lookup yields CDR1 SGHRS and CDR2 YFSETQ. Trimming shortened V by 0 bases and J by 3 bases, and 10 bases separated the two germline ends. The CDR3 protein is CASSLDGGLYNEQFL. Written as DNA, the CDR3 is TGCGCCAGCAGCTTGGACGGGGGGCTCTACAATGAGCAGTTCTTA.

The table lists this clonotype with a few counts. The V call is TRBV29-1, the J call TRBJ1-4; TRBD1 is a possible D gene (6 bases). Trimming cost V 4 bases and J 0 bases, with 12 bases left between them. The CDR3 spans 15 residues. Germline V gene sequence: CDR1 SQVTM, CDR2 ANQGSEA. The CDR3 sequence is CSVGQQGATNEKLFF. The CDR3 nucleotides are TGCAGCGTTGGACAACAGGGTGCAACTAATGAAAAACTGTTTTTT.

The V and J genes are TRBV7-3 and TRBJ2-4, with 7 positions matching TRBD1. TRBJ2-5 explains the end of the DNA better; the J call may be wrong. The CDR3 has 15 residues. Germline V CDR1 and CDR2: SGHTA, FQGTGA. Written as DNA, the CDR3 is TGTGCCAGCAGCTTAAACAGGGGTGGTGGTGAGACCCAGTACTTC. Its protein product is CASSLNRGGGETQYF.

The chain combines TRBV5-1 with TRBJ2-7; D is uncertain. Trimming left V 4 bases short and J 2 bases short, with 13 bases between. CDR1 SGHRS and CDR2 YFSETQ come from the germline V gene. The CDR3 is made up of 14 amino acids. The CDR3 here is CASSTSTKAYEQYF. The CDR3 DNA is TGCGCCAGCAGCACCTCCACCAAAGCCTACGAGCAGTACTTC.

The chain joins TRBV7-8 to TRBJ2-7, with D perhaps matching TRBD1 (5 bases). The germline gives CDR1 SGHVS, CDR2 FQNEAQ. The germline V and J ends were trimmed by 5 bases and 2 bases, with 16 bases remaining between them. The CDR3 has 15 amino acids. The CDR3 coding sequence is TGTGCCAGCAGCCCCCTTTGGGGCTTAGCCTACGAGCAGTACTTC. Its protein product is CASSPLWGLAYEQYF. The variable domain in full, with the rest retrieved from reference TRBV7-8 and TRBJ2-7, is GAGVSQSPRYKVAKRGQDVALRCDPISGHVSLFWYQQALGQGPEFLTYFQNEAQLDKSGLPSDRFFAERPEGSVSTLKIQRTQQEDSAVYLCASSPLWGLAYEQYFGPGTRLTVT.

This clonotype was seen only a few times. The chain is built from TRBV10-3 and TRBJ2-3; 7 positions match TRBD2. The CDR3 consists of 14 residues. J lost 4 bases, V lost 0 bases, and 1 base had no gene match. From germline, CDR1 is ENHRY and CDR2 SYGVKD. CDR3 residues: CAISESTSSDTQYF. As DNA, the CDR3 is TGTGCCATCAGTGAGTCGACTAGCTCAGATACGCAGTATTTT.

V and J are TRBV7-2 and TRBJ2-1; TRBD2 might be the D (5 bases). The CDR3 contains 15 residues. V was pared by 6 bases and J by 2 bases, with 14 bases between. Germline assignment: CDR1 SGHTA and CDR2 FQGNSA. CDR3 in DNA: TGTGCCAGCAGACCTACTAGTAGTCCCTACAATGAGCAGTTCTTC. Translating gives CASRPTSSPYNEQFF.

The chain carries TRBV4-2 and TRBJ2-7; 15 bases align to TRBD2. The germline CDR1 and CDR2 sequences are LGHNA and YNFKEQ. CDR3 length: 16 residues. Losses at the gene ends were 4 bases for V and 3 bases for J; bases not matched to a gene: 4. CDR3 sequence reads: CASSPGTSGGFYEQYF. The CDR3 DNA follows: TGTGCCAGCAGCCCGGGGACTAGCGGGGGGTTCTACGAGCAGTACTTC.

The chain has TRBV15 and TRBJ2-2; TRBD1 might be the D (5 bases). Trimming took off 9 bases at V and 5 bases at J, with 16 bases between the two ends. The CDR3 consists of 14 residues. Germline V CDR1 and CDR2: LNHNV, YYDKDF (reference sequence). CDR3 amino acids: CATQDSQPTGELFF. CDR3 DNA: TGTGCCACTCAAGACAGCCAACCGACCGGGGAGCTGTTTTTT.

The genes are TRBV7-2 and TRBJ2-4; 10 positions match TRBD2. The J call may not be correct, given that the DNA end is closer to TRBJ2-5. The germline V gene encodes CDR1 SGHTA and CDR2 FQGNSA. This CDR3 is built from 14 residues. CDR3 in amino acids: CASSVLSSGGTQYF. In DNA, the CDR3 is TGTGCCAGCAGCGTCCTTTCTAGCGGGGGGACCCAGTACTTC.

The chain carries TRBV20-1 and TRBJ1-2; D is possibly TRBD1 (5 bases). The V end lost 6 bases, the J end lost 6 bases, and 17 bases lay between the germline ends. CDR1 is DFQATT, CDR2 SNEGSKA, per germline (reference sequence). The CDR3 loop spans 13 amino acids. In DNA, the CDR3 is TGCAGTGCCGCCGTCGGGACTAGAGATGGCTACACCTTC. As protein: CSAAVGTRDGYTF.

This clonotype appeared a few times. This chain joins TRBV12-3 or TRBV12-4 and TRBJ2-5, with TRBD1 matching over 8 bases. Trimming at V came to 5 bases and at J to 5 bases, leaving 4 bases not matched to a gene. The CDR3 contains 13 residues. In DNA form, the CDR3 reads TGTGCCAGCAGTCCAGGGGGCGCGGAGACCCAGTACTTC. Its translation is CASSPGGAETQYF.

This chain joins TRBV7-9 and TRBJ1-6; D unclear. There are 11 residues in the CDR3. V was trimmed by 2 bases and J by 16 bases, leaving 9 bases between them. Germline lookup yields CDR1 SEHNR and CDR2 FQNEAQ (reference sequence). In DNA form, the CDR3 reads TGTGCCAGCAGCTTAACAGACTCACTCCACTTT. Translation gives CASSLTDSLHF.

This clonotype was found a few times. V usage is TRBV2 and J usage is TRBJ2-7, with D unclear. Near its end, the DNA agrees better with TRBJ2-5, so the J call may be wrong. Germline V gene lookup returns CDR1 SNHLY and CDR2 FYNNEI. CDR3 length: 12 residues. The CDR3 sequence: CASREPGETQYF. CDR3 in DNA: TGTGCCAGCAGGGAGCCGGGTGAGACCCAGTACTTC.

The chain links TRBV4-3 to TRBJ1-4; D unclear. This CDR3 is 17 amino acids long. Per the germline V gene, CDR1 is LGHNA and CDR2 is YSLEER. Trimming shortened V by 0 bases and J by 6 bases, and 17 bases separated the two germline ends. CDR3 DNA sequence: TGCGCCAGCAGCCAAGATTTGAGGGAACCACCGGATGAAAAACTGTTTTTT. Encoded protein: CASSQDLREPPDEKLFF.

This clonotype has more than one count but fewer than ten. The chain employs TRBV28 and TRBJ1-4; TRBD1 agrees at 9 bases. The ends lost 6 bases at V and 4 bases at J; junction bases unmatched: 0. CDR1 is MDHEN, CDR2 SYDVKM, per germline. The CDR3 has 13 residues. The CDR3 region is CASRDRGNEKLFF. As DNA, the CDR3 is TGTGCCAGCAGGGACAGGGGTAATGAAAAACTGTTTTTT. Based on the CDR3 plus reference TRBV28 and TRBJ1-4, the full variable domain is DVKVTQSSRYLVKRTGEKVFLECVQDMDHENMFWYRQDPGLGLRLIYFSYDVKMKEKGDIPEGYSVSREKKERFSLILESASTNQTSMYLCASRDRGNEKLFFGSGTQLSVL.

The J gene is TRBJ1-5, the V gene TRBV10-3; D gene ambiguous. The ends were cut back, 4 bases at V and 5 bases at J, with 9 bases in the middle. Germline V gene sequence: CDR1 ENHRY, CDR2 SYGVKD. The CDR3 is 13 residues long. For the CDR3, the DNA is TGTGCCATCAGTGTTACCGAGTATCAGCCCCAGCATTTT. It is translated as CAISVTEYQPQHF.

V usage is TRBV29-1 and J usage is TRBJ2-5; tentative D call: TRBD2 (6 bases). The V gene lost 5 bases and the J gene lost 4 bases, with 14 bases spanning the gap. Germline-derived CDR1 and CDR2 are SQVTM and ANQGSEA. CDR3 length: 13 residues. The CDR3 DNA reads TGCAGCGTTTTACAGGAGGGGAGAGAGACCCAGTACTTC. Amino acids: CSVLQEGRETQYF.

J is TRBJ1-2 and V is TRBV21-1; the table's D gene call, TRBD1, was not cross checked with the DNA. TRBV21-1 is flagged as a pseudogene. This CDR3 region has 13 residues. The CDR3 nucleotides read TGTGCCAGCAGCAAAGTAGCAGGGGACGGCTACACCTTC. It encodes CASSKVAGDGYTF.

The chain combines TRBV6-5 with TRBJ1-2; unclear D gene. V was trimmed by 7 bases and J by 0 bases, leaving 18 bases between them. The CDR3 runs to 16 residues. CDR1 and CDR2 (germline): MNHEY, SVGAGI. The CDR3 spells CASTKAQVFSNYGYTF. CDR3 nucleotides: TGTGCCAGCACCAAAGCGCAGGTCTTTTCTAACTATGGCTACACCTTC.

The chain couples TRBV6-2 or TRBV6-3 to TRBJ1-2; TRBD1 matches 7 bases. Germline loops: CDR1 MNHEY, CDR2 SVGEGT. The CDR3 runs to 14 residues. V shed 6 bases and J 7 bases; nucleotides not matched to a gene: 11. DNA of the CDR3: TGTGCCAGCAGCATCCGACAGGGAATGGGTGGCTACACCTTC. Encoded protein: CASSIRQGMGGYTF.

The V gene is TRBV20-1, the J gene TRBJ2-1; 11 nucleotides align to TRBD2. V dropped 5 bases and J dropped 4; count of bases not matched to a gene: 13. Germline-derived CDR1 and CDR2 are DFQATT and SNEGSKA (reference sequence). The CDR3 runs to 17 residues. CDR3 sequence: CSAVSGGAPYFYNEQFF. The CDR3 DNA follows: TGCAGTGCTGTTAGCGGGGGGGCCCCCTACTTTTACAATGAGCAGTTCTTC.

The chain has TRBV28 and TRBJ1-2; D is unclear. CDR3 size: 12 residues. Trimming took 3 bases from V and 7 from J, leaving 9 bases between them. Germline loops: CDR1 MDHEN, CDR2 SYDVKM. This CDR3 reads CASSFRGSGYTF. Here the CDR3 DNA reads TGTGCCAGCAGTTTTCGGGGTTCTGGCTACACCTTC.

V and J are TRBV7-8 and TRBJ2-4, with TRBD1 matching 9 bases. CDR1 and CDR2 from the germline V gene are SGHVS and FQNEAQ. V lost 5 bases, J lost 15 bases, and 14 bases stayed unmatched. The CDR3 length is 14 residues. The CDR3 is CASSERDRAPASYF. The CDR3 DNA reads as TGTGCCAGCAGCGAGAGGGACAGGGCCCCAGCATCGTACTTC.

In this sample, this clonotype turned up a few times. The chain is built from TRBV7-8 and TRBJ2-5; 8 nucleotides agree with TRBD2. From germline, CDR1 is SGHVS and CDR2 FQNEAQ. V lost 4 bases, J lost 2 bases, and 9 bases stayed unmatched. This CDR3 is 16 amino acids long. CDR3 protein: CASSSGGPGAQETQYF. In DNA form, the CDR3 reads TGTGCCAGCAGCTCGGGGGGGCCAGGGGCACAAGAGACCCAGTACTTC.

For the CDR3, the DNA is TGTGCCAGCAGCTGGACAGGGACTGAGCAGTTCTTC. Translating it yields CASSWTGTEQFF. This chain joins TRBV9 and TRBJ2-1, with TRBD1 matching over 8 bases. V shed 4 bases and J 9 bases; nucleotides not matched to a gene: 3. The germline V gene has CDR1 SGDLS and CDR2 YYNGEE. The CDR3 has 12 residues.

This sequence joins TRBV9 and TRBJ2-1; TRBD1 is a possible D gene (5 bases). The J call may be mistaken, given a closer DNA end match to TRBJ2-7. The CDR3 is 15 amino acids. Germline V CDR1 and CDR2: SGDLS, YYNGEE. The CDR3, as DNA: TGTGCCAGCAGCGTTGGAGCCCCTTGGGGCAATGAGCAGTACTTC. This encodes CASSVGAPWGNEQYF.

The gene calls are TRBV24-1 and TRBJ2-2; 11 positions agree with TRBD1. Per germline, CDR1 KGHDR and CDR2 SFDVKD. After removal of 12 bases from V and 4 bases from J, the junction contained 9 bases not matched to a gene. The CDR3 contains 15 residues. The DNA of the CDR3 is TGTGCCGCGAATGTAGGGACAGGGGGCACCGGGGAGCTGTTTTTT. It translates to CAANVGTGGTGELFF.

In this sample, this clonotype turned up once. The chain joins TRBV12-3 or TRBV12-4 to TRBJ1-2, with 9 nucleotides matching TRBD1. Trimming at V came to 6 bases and at J to 6 bases, leaving 11 bases not matched to a gene. The CDR3 has 15 residues. CDR3 in amino acids: CASRDRQGEHHGYTF. The CDR3 DNA is TGTGCCAGCAGGGACCGACAGGGGGAACACCATGGCTACACCTTC.

The table lists this clonotype with a count of one. The chain employs TRBV6-5 and TRBJ2-7; TRBD1 matches 9 bases. Losses at the gene ends were 7 bases for V and 2 bases for J; bases not matched to a gene: 6. There are 14 residues in the CDR3. The V gene's germline CDR1 is MNHEY and CDR2 SVGAGI. CDR3 in amino acids: CASNPTGGPYEQYF. CDR3 DNA: TGTGCCAGCAACCCAACAGGGGGCCCCTACGAGCAGTACTTC.